Given below is one TCR beta chain in context. Germline CDR1 reads SNHLY; CDR2 reads FYNNEI. The CDR3 is made up of 15 amino acids. The germline V and J ends were trimmed by 1 base and 2 bases, with 12 bases remaining between them. This sample was taken from a study of blood T cell repertoires in COVID-19. The method was immunoSEQ multiplex PCR; TCRdb's version includes in-frame clones alone and lacks a portion of them. The sample consists of over 10,000 clones, about 76% of them appearing once. The sequenced material came from peripheral blood. This receptor was taken from a man between 60 and 70 years old with COVID-19, enrolled during active disease. The V and J genes are TRBV2 and TRBJ2-7, with D tentatively TRBD1 (5 bases). CDR3 sequence (DNA): TGTGCCAGCAGTGAAGAGGGGTACGTAACCTACGAGCAGTACGTC. It is translated as CASSEEGYVTYEQYV.